This passage covers 10 T cell receptor beta chains from one sample sequenced in a study of technical replicates of blood from a few donors. Clones were read by immunoSEQ multiplex PCR, and TCRdb kept only the in-frame ones, dropping some. The sample includes tens of thousands of clones, about 93% of them seen just once. The sequenced sample was T cells isolated from PBMCs. These receptors came from a human donor in good health.

For the CDR3, the DNA is TGTGCCAGCAGCTCTCGCAGGGTTGCCAAAAACATTCAGTACTTC. It codes for CASSSRRVAKNIQYF. The chain uses TRBV7-9 and TRBJ2-4; a possible D gene is TRBD1 (5 bases). This CDR3 region has 15 residues. Germline CDR1 SEHNR, CDR2 FQNEAQ (reference sequence). V was cut by 4 bases and J by 1 base, with 11 bases left in between.

The J gene is TRBJ1-2, the V gene TRBV15; perhaps TRBD1 as D (5 bases). CDR1 and CDR2 (germline): LNHNV, YYDKDF (reference sequence). The CDR3 spans 14 residues. Trimming stripped 8 bases from V and 8 bases from J, with 21 bases between. The CDR3 nucleotides read TGTGCCACCCGGCCCGAATCCAGGGTTTCGGGCTACACCTTC. Protein product: CATRPESRVSGYTF.

CDR3 region: CASSDSIGQGGTDTQYF. DNA for the CDR3: TGTGCCAGCAGTGATAGTATAGGGCAGGGTGGCACAGATACGCAGTATTTT. The chain employs TRBV6-1 and TRBJ2-3; maybe TRBD1 (5 bases). The CDR3 covers 17 residues. The germline gives CDR1 MNHNS, CDR2 SASEGT. Trimming cost V 3 bases and J 1 base, with 17 bases left between them.

The chain uses TRBV13 and TRBJ1-3; D is perhaps TRBD1 (5 bases). The CDR3 contains 14 residues. The V gene lost 0 bases and the J gene lost 5 bases, with 8 bases spanning the gap. Germline loops: CDR1 PRHDT, CDR2 FYEKMQ (reference sequence). Here the CDR3 reads CASSLGRVRNTIYF. The DNA of the CDR3 is TGTGCCAGCAGCTTAGGCAGGGTGAGAAACACCATATATTTT.

The chain joins TRBV30 to TRBJ1-2, with D possibly being TRBD1 (6 bases). This CDR3 region has 13 residues. The V gene lost 4 bases and the J gene lost 8 bases, with 17 bases spanning the gap. Germline CDR1 reads GTSNPN; CDR2 reads SVGIG (reference sequence). CDR3 nucleotide sequence: TGTGCCTGGACCACAGGGTTCGGGTTAGGCTACACCTTC. This codes for CAWTTGFGLGYTF.

This rearrangement joins TRBV7-3 to TRBJ2-2; 12 nucleotides line up with TRBD2. This CDR3 is built from 16 residues. V shed 5 bases, J shed 3 bases, and the junction held 4 bases outside the gene matches. Germline V gives CDR1 SGHTA, CDR2 FQGTGA. The CDR3 protein is CASSQTSGGHTGELFF. In DNA form, the CDR3 reads TGTGCCAGCAGCCAGACTAGCGGGGGCCACACCGGGGAGCTGTTTTTT.

V gene TRBV30 combines with J gene TRBJ1-4, with D possibly matching TRBD1 (5 bases). The CDR3 loop spans 15 amino acids. V was cut by 4 bases and J by 7 bases, with 19 bases left in between. CDR1 GTSNPN and CDR2 SVGIG come from the germline V gene (reference sequence). CDR3 coding DNA: TGTGCCTGGACTTCGACTGGGGCGCTTGGTGAAAAACTGTTTTTT. Its translation is CAWTSTGALGEKLFF.

This clone was recorded a few times. V is TRBV6-1 and J is TRBJ1-2; possible D gene TRBD1, 6 bases. The CDR3 runs to 13 residues. V lost 1 base to trimming and J lost 6 bases, with 9 bases between them. Germline CDR1 reads MNHNS; CDR2 reads SASEGT. DNA of the CDR3: TGTGCCAGCAGTGAAGGGGGGCCGAATGGCTACACCTTC. This translates into CASSEGGPNGYTF.

The chain couples TRBV5-6 to TRBJ1-5; 10 bases fit TRBD1. This CDR3 is 16 amino acids long. Looked up from germline, CDR1 is SGHDT and CDR2 is YYEEEE. With V trimmed by 0 bases and J by 3 bases, 3 bases remained unmatched. The DNA for the CDR3 is TGTGCCAGCAGCTTGGGTGACAGGGGGCTCAATCAGCCCCAGCATTTT. Translated: CASSLGDRGLNQPQHF.

The chain uses TRBV6-1 and TRBJ2-2; TRBD2 is a possible D gene (6 bases). Germline CDR1 and CDR2: MNHNS and SASEGT. V lost 3 bases and J 6 bases, leaving 17 bases between the germline ends. This CDR3 contains 16 residues. CDR3 residues: CASSENFGTRAGELFF. The CDR3 DNA sequence: TGTGCCAGCAGTGAGAATTTCGGGACTCGCGCCGGGGAGCTGTTTTTT.